This T cell receptor beta chain was documented in a study of CXCR3-negative and CXCR3-positive naive CD8 T cells. This CDR3 is 11 amino acids long. Points from the study as a whole: Naive cells positive for CXCR3 carried more hydrophobic TRB CDR3s than CXCR3-negative ones.

The authors made the TRB cDNA libraries by 5' RACE using UMI labels. TCRdb re-called the 5' RACE reads, yielding one record per CDR3 amino acid sequence without DNA. Found here are some 130,000 distinct CDR3 sequences; the top ten clones hold around 0.5%. A remark on this clonotype: The antigen is undetermined.

The chain combines TRBV12-3 or TRBV12-4 with TRBJ1-1; TCRdb reports TRBD1, a call that lacks DNA to check it against. The sequence derives from a human donor in good health. Some clones in this sample may be carry-over from other donors' samples. The sequenced sample consisted of naive CXCR3- CD8+ T cells from blood. Subset in this sample: CD45RO-CCR7+CD27+CD95- naive CD8+ T cells lacking CXCR3 (TNR3-). This CDR3 reads CASSWDSTAFF.